These 23 T cell receptor beta chains share one sample of origin, sequenced in a study of patients and donors after allogeneic stem cell transplantation. MiXCR, run by TCRdb on the RT-PCR reads, gives a single entry per CDR3 protein. Of about 74,000 distinct CDR3 sequences in the sample, about 25% were seen once. The sample comprised blood, either unsorted or a sorted T cell fraction (not recorded which). These receptors were collected from a human donor who was either an allogeneic HSCT recipient or a stem cell or donor lymphocyte infusion donor (not recorded which). It is not recorded whose cells these are; they may come from a transplant donor.

The rearrangement uses TRBV9 and TRBJ1-2; perhaps TRBD1 as D (5 bases). The germline V gene encodes CDR1 SGDLS and CDR2 YYNGEE. Deletions cut 3 bases from V and 4 bases from J, with 10 bases between. The CDR3 has 13 residues. CDR3 in DNA: TGTGCCAGCAGCGGACAGAGGGTCTATGGCTACACCTTC. This encodes CASSGQRVYGYTF. Together with reference TRBV9 and TRBJ1-2, the CDR3 gives the full variable domain: DSGVTQTPKHLITATGQRVTLRCSPRSGDLSVYWYQQSLDQGLQFLIQYYNGEERAKGNILERFSAQQFPDLHSELNLSSLELGDSALYFCASSGQRVYGYTFGSGTRLTVV.

The chain uses TRBV5-1 and TRBJ2-1; D is unresolved. The CDR3 consists of 13 residues. Looked up from germline, CDR1 is SGHRS and CDR2 is YFSETQ. The germline V and J ends were trimmed by 0 bases and 4 bases, with 5 bases remaining between them. The CDR3 DNA sequence: TGCGCCAGCAGCTTGGAACGGTACAATGAGCAGTTCTTC. Translating it yields CASSLERYNEQFF.

This clonotype was counted between two and nine times. This chain uses TRBV12-3 or TRBV12-4 with TRBJ1-5; tentative D call: TRBD1 (6 bases). The CDR3 covers 15 residues. Between the trimmed V and J ends, which lost 2 bases and 2 bases, there was a span of 10 bases. The CDR3 region has the DNA TGTGCCAGCAGTTTACGGGGGGCAGGCAATCAGCCCCAGCATTTT. It translates to CASSLRGAGNQPQHF.

V gene TRBV12-3 or TRBV12-4 combines with J gene TRBJ2-7, with a tentative D call TRBD1 (6 bases). This CDR3 is 14 amino acids long. Trimming stripped 4 bases from V and 3 bases from J, with 13 bases between. The CDR3 loop reads CASSSQGPLYEQYF. CDR3 nucleotides: TGTGCCAGCAGTTCCCAGGGGCCCCTCTACGAGCAGTACTTC.

This clonotype was seen only a few times. V gene TRBV4-3 combines with J gene TRBJ2-3; D possibly corresponds to TRBD2 (6 bases). V was pared by 0 bases and J by 6 bases, with 10 bases between. This CDR3 has 14 amino acids. Germline lookup yields CDR1 LGHNA and CDR2 YSLEER. The DNA of the CDR3 is TGCGCCAGCAGCCAAGATGGGGGGTTGGATACGCAGTATTTT. Translating gives CASSQDGGLDTQYF.

In this sample, this clonotype turned up a few times. The gene calls are TRBV4-3 and TRBJ1-1; D is undetermined. Trimming stripped 3 bases from V and 3 bases from J, with 8 bases between. This CDR3 is built from 13 residues. Germline CDR1 and CDR2: LGHNA and YSLEER. Here the CDR3 DNA reads TGCGCCAGCAGCCACCGGGCAGACACTGAAGCTTTCTTT. Amino acids: CASSHRADTEAFF.

The CDR3 nucleotides are TGTGCCAGCAGCTTGGTGTATTTTTCACCCCTCCACTTT. This gives the protein CASSLVYFSPLHF. The chain is built from TRBV5-5 and TRBJ1-6, with D unclear. V shed 0 bases and J shed 9 bases, with 7 bases lying between them. This CDR3 region has 13 residues. CDR1 SGHKS and CDR2 YYEKEE come from the germline V gene (reference sequence).

The chain links TRBV4-1 to TRBJ2-5, with 9 bases identical to TRBD1. Germline CDR1 and CDR2: MGHRA and YSYEKL. There are 14 residues in the CDR3. With 5 bases clipped from V and 3 bases from J, the junction kept 4 bases outside the gene matches. CDR3 region: CASSLRTGEETQYF. CDR3 nucleotide sequence: TGCGCCAGCAGCTTACGGACAGGGGAAGAGACCCAGTACTTC.

This clonotype was found a few times. This chain joins TRBV12-3 or TRBV12-4 and TRBJ1-3; D remains ambiguous. This CDR3 has 17 residues. V was trimmed by 6 bases and J by 3 bases, leaving 21 bases between them. The DNA for the CDR3 is TGTGCCAGCAGCCACGGGCCGTACCTGAGCGGTGGAAACACCATATATTTT. As protein: CASSHGPYLSGGNTIYF.

This clonotype came up once. A much larger clonotype is one base distant, so this may be a read error. The chain recombines TRBV12-3 or TRBV12-4 with TRBJ1-2; D remains ambiguous. The V gene lost 7 bases and the J gene lost 8 bases, with 14 bases spanning the gap. The CDR3 extends over 12 amino acids. CDR3 in DNA: TGTGCCAGCACTCACCCCGTTGGAGGCTACACCTTC. Its protein is CASTHPVGGYTF.

The chain uses TRBV19 and TRBJ1-5; weak D call: TRBD1 (5 bases). The CDR3 totals 12 residues. The germline gives CDR1 LNHDA, CDR2 SQIVND (reference sequence). V was shortened by 9 bases and J by 6 bases, with 12 bases between the two germline ends. The CDR3 loop reads CASQGRVQPQHF. CDR3 DNA sequence: TGTGCCAGCCAGGGTCGGGTTCAGCCCCAGCATTTT.

This clonotype was seen only once. The J gene is TRBJ2-3, the V gene TRBV7-9; 8 bases are a match to TRBD2. The germline CDR1 and CDR2 sequences are SEHNR and FQNEAQ (reference sequence). Germline trimming cut 9 bases from V and 2 bases from J; bases unmatched to any gene: 4. The CDR3 totals 13 residues. The chain's CDR3 is CARAGVVTDTQYF. CDR3 DNA sequence: TGTGCCAGAGCGGGGGTTGTCACAGATACGCAGTATTTT.

This clonotype was seen more than once but under ten times. The rearrangement links TRBV12-3 or TRBV12-4 to TRBJ2-1; D is undetermined. CDR3 length: 14 residues. The V gene lost 0 bases and the J gene lost 5 bases, with 8 bases spanning the gap. CDR3 sequence reads: CASSLAGRDNEQFF. Written as DNA, the CDR3 is TGTGCCAGCAGTTTAGCGGGAAGAGACAATGAGCAGTTCTTC.

The rearrangement links TRBV7-9 to TRBJ1-1; maybe TRBD1 (5 bases). The CDR3 loop spans 13 amino acids. V was clipped by 1 base and J by 5 bases, with 8 bases between them. Per germline, CDR1 SEHNR and CDR2 FQNEAQ (reference sequence). CDR3 coding DNA: TGTGCCAGCAGCTTAGACGGGGGGACTGAAGCTTTCTTT. This codes for CASSLDGGTEAFF.

V usage is TRBV29-1 and J usage is TRBJ1-2; D gene unclear. Germline lookup yields CDR1 SQVTM and CDR2 ANQGSEA. Trimming stripped 0 bases from V and 7 bases from J, with 6 bases between. The CDR3 runs to 11 residues. The CDR3 loop reads CSVEEGTGYTF. CDR3 nucleotides: TGCAGCGTTGAAGAGGGAACTGGCTACACCTTC.

The chain combines TRBV4-2 with TRBJ1-5; D is unclear. The length of the CDR3 is 14 residues. Looked up from germline, CDR1 is LGHNA and CDR2 is YNFKEQ. The V and J ends lost 0 bases and 3 bases respectively, with 6 bases between them. CDR3 protein: CASSQESYNQPQHF. The CDR3 nucleotides are TGTGCCAGCAGCCAAGAATCTTACAATCAGCCCCAGCATTTT.

The chain has TRBV12-3 or TRBV12-4 and TRBJ1-2; TRBD1 aligns across 10 bases. The J segment lost 4 bases and the V segment lost 6 bases, leaving 2 bases of the junction unmatched. This CDR3 contains 13 residues. The CDR3 loop is CASSWTGGYGYTF. As DNA, the CDR3 is TGTGCCAGCAGCTGGACAGGGGGCTATGGCTACACCTTC.

Remarks on this clonotype: Relative to the germline gene, one junction end is altered; a read error may explain this. The chain is built from TRBV6-2 or TRBV6-3 and TRBJ2-7; maybe TRBD2 (6 bases). This CDR3 spans 13 amino acids. The V gene's germline CDR1 is MNHEY and CDR2 SVGEGT. CDR3 coding DNA: TGTGCCATCGGACGGAGCTTGGACTACGAGCAGCACTTC. Protein sequence: CAIGRSLDYEQHF.

This chain joins TRBV5-1 and TRBJ2-1; 8 positions match TRBD2. Trimming at V came to 0 bases and at J to 6 bases, leaving 5 bases not matched to a gene. The CDR3 is 15 residues long. Per the germline V gene, CDR1 is SGHRS and CDR2 is YFSETQ. For the CDR3, the DNA is TGCGCCAGCAGCTTGGCCAGCGGGGGATTCAATGAGCAGTTCTTC. It yields the protein CASSLASGGFNEQFF.

This rearrangement joins TRBV2 to TRBJ1-2; TRBD1 matches 7 bases. CDR1 SNHLY and CDR2 FYNNEI come from the germline V gene. This CDR3 comprises 13 residues. The V gene end was trimmed by 5 bases and the J gene end by 8 bases; junction bases not matched to a gene: 8. As DNA, the CDR3 is TGTGCCAGCAGTAGACAGGGAACAGAAGGCTACACCTTC. Its translation: CASSRQGTEGYTF.

This clonotype appeared a few times. As DNA, the CDR3 is TGCAGCGTTGAGGGTCGGGGCCCAACTGGCTACGAGCAGTACTTC. This gives the protein CSVEGRGPTGYEQYF. The rearrangement joins TRBV29-1 to TRBJ2-7; TRBD1 or TRBD2 may be the D gene (5 bases each). Trimming pared 3 bases from V and 3 bases from J, leaving 18 bases between. CDR1 is SQVTM and CDR2 is ANQGSEA in the germline V gene. The CDR3 covers 15 residues.

The chain is built from TRBV4-1 and TRBJ2-5; no clear D gene. Trimming left V 2 bases short and J 1 base short, with 5 bases between. There are 13 residues in the CDR3. The germline gives CDR1 MGHRA, CDR2 YSYEKL. The CDR3 region has the DNA TGCGCCAGCAGCCAATGGAGCCAAGAGACCCAGTACTTC. Encoded protein: CASSQWSQETQYF.

The chain has TRBV12-3 or TRBV12-4 and TRBJ2-5, with 10 positions matching TRBD2. Trimming cost V 5 bases and J 3 bases; bases outside gene matches: 3. The CDR3 covers 14 residues. The CDR3 reads CASSTSGGEETQYF. CDR3 DNA sequence: TGTGCCAGCAGTACCAGCGGGGGGGAAGAGACCCAGTACTTC.